The rows below give T cell receptor beta chains drawn from one sample of a study of T cells in localized non-small cell lung cancer. Produced via immunoSEQ multiplex PCR; TCRdb's table is partial and in-frame only. This sample has over 15,000 clones, with around 87% found just once. The sequencing used peripheral blood mononuclear cells, collected before any cancer treatment. Receptors originate from a male donor at least 60 years old with stage II lung adenocarcinoma. Both conserved end residues are part of each CDR3. Fields, in order: CDR3 protein, V gene, J gene, D gene, clone size. A D gene is named only where the DNA matches it firmly. Clone sizes are given selectively: once, few, many, or a class where the clone is expanded.

CDR3 protein: CASSLWLLNTEAFF
V gene: TRBV28
J gene: TRBJ1-1
D gene: -
clone size: -

CDR3 protein: CASSLKDRHGEQFF
V gene: TRBV5-1
J gene: TRBJ2-1
D gene: -
clone size: -

CDR3 protein: CASSSSGPGTQYF
V gene: TRBV7-9
J gene: TRBJ2-5
D gene: -
clone size: -

CDR3 protein: CASTGLQLNTGELFF
V gene: TRBV19
J gene: TRBJ2-2
D gene: -
clone size: -

CDR3 protein: CASSQEWESSYEQYF
V gene: TRBV4-1
J gene: TRBJ2-7
D gene: -
clone size: -

CDR3 protein: CASSSTVWDTEAFF
V gene: TRBV28
J gene: TRBJ1-1
D gene: -
clone size: -

CDR3 protein: CASIEINYGYTF
V gene: TRBV19
J gene: TRBJ1-2
D gene: -
clone size: -

CDR3 protein: CASSRPGTGVSRGTEAFF
V gene: TRBV18
J gene: TRBJ1-1
D gene: TRBD1
clone size: -

CDR3 protein: CASSLGQVSYNEQFF
V gene: TRBV11-3
J gene: TRBJ2-1
D gene: -
clone size: -

CDR3 protein: CASTVGGLAERTDTQYF
V gene: TRBV5-1
J gene: TRBJ2-3
D gene: TRBD2
clone size: once

CDR3 protein: CVSGANVLTF
V gene: TRBV6-4
J gene: TRBJ2-6
D gene: -
clone size: -

CDR3 protein: CASSITRARTAYNEQFF
V gene: TRBV19
J gene: TRBJ2-1
D gene: -
clone size: -

CDR3 protein: CSARRSYEQYF
V gene: TRBV29-1
J gene: TRBJ2-7
D gene: -
clone size: few

CDR3 protein: CATSRGQGEGDNEQFF
V gene: TRBV15
J gene: TRBJ2-1
D gene: TRBD2
clone size: -

CDR3 protein: CASRSGYGNQPQHF
V gene: TRBV6-5
J gene: TRBJ1-5
D gene: -
clone size: -

CDR3 protein: CASSHRAGNEQFF
V gene: TRBV19
J gene: TRBJ2-1
D gene: -
clone size: -

CDR3 protein: CASSPSVGVTDTQYF
V gene: TRBV7-9
J gene: TRBJ2-3
D gene: -
clone size: -

CDR3 protein: CSVDTGGGEQYF
V gene: TRBV29-1
J gene: TRBJ2-7
D gene: TRBD1
clone size: -

CDR3 protein: CASRLAAEQYF
V gene: TRBV5-8
J gene: TRBJ2-7
D gene: TRBD2
clone size: -

CDR3 protein: CASSLGQQGMEQYF
V gene: TRBV28
J gene: TRBJ2-7
D gene: -
clone size: -

CDR3 protein: CASSLGSGFFDGYTF
V gene: TRBV7-8
J gene: TRBJ1-2
D gene: -
clone size: -

CDR3 protein: CASSRRVYGYTF
V gene: TRBV19
J gene: TRBJ1-2
D gene: -
clone size: -